This TCR beta chain is from a study of read filtering for tumor transcriptome and immune sequencing. Study-wide context: Mean patient age was 65.9 years, range about 47 to 90; around 17 male, roughly 14 female.

The CDR3 is 16 amino acids. Losses at the gene ends were 6 bases for V and 4 bases for J; bases not matched to a gene: 11. The germline CDR1 and CDR2 sequences are MNHEY and SVGEGT. As to this clonotype: What it binds is unknown.

Overall study results and limits: The sorted CD138-negative fraction was a mixed bone marrow immune population, not purified T cells. Without single-read clonotypes, shared clonotype proportions correlated more between IR-seq and RNA-seq.

The library was built from 400 to 500 ng RNA with molecular barcoded adaptors for alpha/delta and beta/gamma chains. Using its own MiXCR run on the reads, TCRdb lists one record per CDR3 protein. This sample yields tens of thousands of distinct CDR3 sequences, of which roughly 19% are seen a single time; about an eighth belongs to the top ten. The chain is built from TRBV6-2 or TRBV6-3 and TRBJ2-5, with TRBD2 matching 10 bases. The specimen was a population of CD138-negative cells sorted from bone marrow. The clonotype originates from a donor at least 40 years old with multiple myeloma. This CDR3 is CASRSPGLAARETQYF. In nucleotides, the CDR3 is TGTGCCAGCAGAAGCCCAGGACTAGCGGCACGAGAGACCCAGTACTTC.